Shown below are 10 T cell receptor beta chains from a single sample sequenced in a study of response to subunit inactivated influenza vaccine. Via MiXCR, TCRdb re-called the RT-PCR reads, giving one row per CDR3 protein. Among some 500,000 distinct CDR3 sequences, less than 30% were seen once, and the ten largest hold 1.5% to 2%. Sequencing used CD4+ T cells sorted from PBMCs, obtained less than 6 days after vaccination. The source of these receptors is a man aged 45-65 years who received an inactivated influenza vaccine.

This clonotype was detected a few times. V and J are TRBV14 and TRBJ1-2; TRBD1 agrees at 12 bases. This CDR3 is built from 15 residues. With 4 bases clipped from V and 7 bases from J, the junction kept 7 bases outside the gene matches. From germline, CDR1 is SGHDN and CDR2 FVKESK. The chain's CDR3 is CASSPRPGQGAGYTF. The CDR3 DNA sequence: TGTGCCAGCAGCCCAAGGCCGGGACAGGGGGCTGGCTACACCTTC. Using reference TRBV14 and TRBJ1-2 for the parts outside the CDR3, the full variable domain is EAGVTQFPSHSVIEKGQTVTLRCDPISGHDNLYWYRRVMGKEIKFLLHFVKESKQDESGMPNNRFLAERTGGTYSTLKVQPAELEDSGVYFCASSPRPGQGAGYTFGSGTRLTVV.

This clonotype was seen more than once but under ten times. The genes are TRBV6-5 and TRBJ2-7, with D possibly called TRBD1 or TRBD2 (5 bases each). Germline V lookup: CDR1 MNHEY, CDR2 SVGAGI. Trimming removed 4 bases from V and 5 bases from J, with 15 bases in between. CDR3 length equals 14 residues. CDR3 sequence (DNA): TGTGCCAGCAGTTCCATCGAGGGGCTGAACGAGCAGTACTTC. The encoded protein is CASSSIEGLNEQYF.

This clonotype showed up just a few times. CDR3 sequence reads: CASSSRTSVVGETQYF. The CDR3 bases are TGTGCCAGCAGCTCTCGGACTAGCGTGGTGGGGGAGACCCAGTACTTC. The V gene is TRBV7-9, the J gene TRBJ2-5, with TRBD2 matching 9 bases. The CDR3 length is 16 residues. CDR1 and CDR2 from the germline V gene are SEHNR and FQNEAQ (reference sequence). The trim removed 4 bases at V and 5 bases at J, leaving 11 bases unmatched.

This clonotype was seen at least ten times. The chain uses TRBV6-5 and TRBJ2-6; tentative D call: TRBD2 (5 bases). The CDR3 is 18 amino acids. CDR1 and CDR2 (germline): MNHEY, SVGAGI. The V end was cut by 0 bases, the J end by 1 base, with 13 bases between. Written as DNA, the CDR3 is TGTGCCAGCAGTTACTCGGACGGCAGGAGGTCTGGGGCCAACGTCCTGACTTTC. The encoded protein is CASSYSDGRRSGANVLTF.

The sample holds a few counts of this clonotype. CDR3 coding DNA: TGTGCCTGGAGTGTAGCGGGGAGCACAGATACGCAGTATTTT. Its protein is CAWSVAGSTDTQYF. The rearrangement links TRBV30 to TRBJ2-3; the match to TRBD2 covers 7 bases. CDR1 GTSNPN and CDR2 SVGIG come from the germline V gene (reference sequence). The CDR3 spans 14 residues. The J segment lost 0 bases and the V segment lost 0 bases, leaving 0 bases of the junction unmatched.

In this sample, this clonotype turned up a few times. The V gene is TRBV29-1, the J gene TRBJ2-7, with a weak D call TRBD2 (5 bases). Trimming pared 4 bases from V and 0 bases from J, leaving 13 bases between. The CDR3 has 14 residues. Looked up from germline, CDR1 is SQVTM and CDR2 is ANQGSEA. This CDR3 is CSVGPMAGSYEQYF. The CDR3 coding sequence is TGCAGCGTTGGTCCGATGGCGGGCTCCTACGAGCAGTACTTC.

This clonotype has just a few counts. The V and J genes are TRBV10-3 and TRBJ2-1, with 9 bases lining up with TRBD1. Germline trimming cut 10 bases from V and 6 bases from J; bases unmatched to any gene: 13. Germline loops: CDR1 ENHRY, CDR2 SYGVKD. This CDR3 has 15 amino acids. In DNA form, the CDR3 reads TGTGCCACAGAAATGGGACAGGGTGGATCCAATGAGCAGTTCTTC. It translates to CATEMGQGGSNEQFF.

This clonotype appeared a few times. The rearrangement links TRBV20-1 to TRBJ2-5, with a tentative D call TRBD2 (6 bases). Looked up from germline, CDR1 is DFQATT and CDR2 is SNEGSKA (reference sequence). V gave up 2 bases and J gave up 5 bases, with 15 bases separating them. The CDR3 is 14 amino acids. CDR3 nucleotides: TGCAGTGCTAGACTCCGGGGAGCGGGCGAGACCCAGTACTTC. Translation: CSARLRGAGETQYF.

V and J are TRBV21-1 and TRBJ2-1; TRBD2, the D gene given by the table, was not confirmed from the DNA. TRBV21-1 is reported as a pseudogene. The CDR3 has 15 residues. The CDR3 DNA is TGTGCCAGCAGGGCGAGCGGGACTCAATACAATGAGCAGTTCTTC. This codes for CASRASGTQYNEQFF.

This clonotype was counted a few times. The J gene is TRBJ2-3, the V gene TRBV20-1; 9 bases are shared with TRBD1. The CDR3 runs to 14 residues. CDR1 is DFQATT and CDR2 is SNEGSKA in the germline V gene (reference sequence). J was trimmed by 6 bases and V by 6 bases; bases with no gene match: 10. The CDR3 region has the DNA TGCAGTGCCTTCCGGGACAGGGCCTCCGATACGCAGTATTTT. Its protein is CSAFRDRASDTQYF.